This TCR beta chain comes out of a study of beta chain features in type 1 diabetes (dated by TCRdb to 2017 to 2018). Concerning the study at large: No differences in mean age, gender distribution, total cell number or subset yield were found between patients and healthy donors. A total of about 110 million sorted cells were examined across all samples, and the number of cells per subset was strongly correlated with RNA yield. The study compared TCRB repertoires of sorted circulating CD4+ T cell subsets between recently diagnosed type 1 diabetes patients and matched healthy donors. Regulatory and stem cell-like memory subsets were isolated from only 8 patients and roughly eight healthy donors, whereas naive and central memory subsets came from all 30 or so donors. General study outcomes and caveats: At VDJ recombination sites, type 1 diabetes patients had fewer insertions and more deleted nucleotides, which implies abnormalities in thymic rearrangement. Because cDNA was sequenced instead of genomic DNA, highly expressing activated cells could be over-represented, though the groups showed no difference in activation or CD3 levels. Shorter templates might have been favored by PCR, but patient and control samples were amplified and corrected together, so both groups would have been affected equally by any skew. Type 1 diabetes patients showed a moderate but significant shortening of TCRB CDR3 length in all four CD4+ subsets. The naive, central memory and regulatory TCRB repertoires appeared to resemble one another more closely among patients than among healthy donors. Because small numbers of individuals were included in the HLA sub-analyses, any influence of HLA type on TCRB rearrangement was left unresolved.

Each donor gave one peripheral blood draw, roughly 0.12 L on average, collected into heparinised tubes. Naive, central memory, regulatory and stem cell-like memory CD4+ T cells were sorted on a BD FACSAria II using a panel including CD45RO, CCR7, CD25, CD127, CD95 and CD27. A purity above 98% was achieved for all sorted populations. PBMCs were isolated immediately by Lymphoprep density gradient centrifugation and stained directly without culture. So that batch effects would be minimized, each experiment stained and sorted samples in pairs, pairing one healthy donor with one patient. The High Capacity cDNA Reverse Transcription Kit was used to reverse transcribe all of the isolated RNA, meaning that expressed TCRB transcripts were what got sequenced. Naive, central memory and regulatory T cell samples underwent deep immunoSEQ sequencing, averaging about 3.57 million total reads per sample. After sorted cells were lysed in RLT buffer, RNA was extracted with DNase-treated RNeasy Micro or Mini kits, with the choice depending on cell number. To prevent cross-contamination, each cell subset was processed individually, whereas patient and healthy donor samples were processed jointly. The immunoSEQ multiplex PCR was used to amplify TCRB sequences from cDNA, generating 87-bp fragments that spanned the CDR3 region. Sequencing of the amplicons was done on the Illumina HiSeq platform. Turning to the authors' computational methods: Synthetic template baselines were used to correct PCR bias computationally, reads within Hamming distance 2 were collapsed together, and singletons that could not be merged were discarded. Reads were aligned against IMGT so that V, D and J genes, CDR3 length and insertions or deletions at six rearrangement sites could be assigned. Within each subset, clonotype counts were normalized to sorted cell number, after which true diversity and Gini coefficients were computed with the tcR R package. The overlap coefficient, calculated on TCRB nucleotide sequences, was used to quantify repertoire sharing. As a proxy for the pre-selection repertoire, out-of-frame TCRB sequences from naive cells were analyzed. The table comes from immuneACCESS by way of TCRdb, which keeps in-frame sequences with V and J called. Part of the clones is missing from these tables; in studies checked, under half for an unresolved V gene and the rest for unknown reasons. V and J calls and clone size are those listed in that table; D and trimming were worked out from the DNA. Within this sample are under 300,000 clones, with just over 20% of them counted one time only. More than 0.025% of the sample goes to the ten largest clones.

This clone has just a few counts. Its antigen is currently not known. No quality values exist for individual bases; no much larger clone is one base distant. The cysteine opens and the phenylalanine closes a CDR3 of 12 amino acids. Only the CDR3 DNA stays, 36 bases, in frame from base 1. As encoded in the germline V gene, CDR1 is MDHEN while CDR2 is SYDVKM. V drops 4 bases and J drops 11 bases, leaving 11 bases in between. The sequencing input was naive CD4+ T cells from blood. In light of the paper, this sample's cell subset or site label describes: true naive CD4+ T cells. The receptor comes from a woman in her forties with type 1 diabetes. The rearrangement joined TRBV28 to TRBJ1-4; no confident D gene assignment can be made. The nucleotide sequence is given as TGTGCCAGCAGTTCAGACCCCGGGAAACTGTTTTTT. It is translated as CASSSDPGKLFF.